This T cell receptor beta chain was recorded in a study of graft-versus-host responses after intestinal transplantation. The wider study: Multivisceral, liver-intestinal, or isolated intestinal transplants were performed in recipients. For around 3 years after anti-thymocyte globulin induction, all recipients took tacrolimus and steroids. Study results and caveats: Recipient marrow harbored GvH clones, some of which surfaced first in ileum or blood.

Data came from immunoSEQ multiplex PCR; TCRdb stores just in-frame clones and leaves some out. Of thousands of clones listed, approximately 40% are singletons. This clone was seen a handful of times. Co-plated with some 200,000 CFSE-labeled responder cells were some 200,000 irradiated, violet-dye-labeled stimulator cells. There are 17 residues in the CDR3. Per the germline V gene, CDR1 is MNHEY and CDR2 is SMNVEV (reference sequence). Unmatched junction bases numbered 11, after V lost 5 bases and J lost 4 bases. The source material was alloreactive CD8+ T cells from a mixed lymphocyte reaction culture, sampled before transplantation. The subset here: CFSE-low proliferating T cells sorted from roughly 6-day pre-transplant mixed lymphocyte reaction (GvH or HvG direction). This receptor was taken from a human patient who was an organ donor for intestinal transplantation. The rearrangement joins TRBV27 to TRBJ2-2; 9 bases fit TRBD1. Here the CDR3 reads CASSILTGQGSTGELFF. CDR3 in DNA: TGTGCCAGCAGTATCCTCACGGGACAGGGCTCCACCGGGGAGCTGTTTTTT.